This is a list of T cell receptor beta chains from one sample in a study of brain T cells in children with intractable seizures. Profiled with immunoSEQ multiplex PCR; TCRdb holds only in-frame clones, not every one. The data show around 80,000 clones, around 91% seen once. Sample: peripheral blood, taken at surgery. The receptors come from a girl aged 2 to 9 with Rasmussen encephalitis and intractable seizures. The CDR3 runs from the conserved cysteine through the conserved F or W. D genes are given only for firm matches. Expanded clones are given a class, and other clones once, few, many or no size at all.

D	length	V	J	size	CDR3	DNA
NA	14	TRBV10-1	TRBJ2-3	NA	CASSEGTSTDTQYF	TGCGCCAGCAGTGAAGGGACTAGCACAGATACGCAGTATTTT
TRBD1	15	TRBV5-4	TRBJ1-2	NA	CASSLGDRELYGYTF	TGTGCCAGCAGCTTGGGGGACAGGGAACTTTATGGCTACACCTTC
NA	13	TRBV7-9	TRBJ1-2	NA	CASSQPQAGGYTF	TGTGCCAGCAGTCAACCCCAGGCTGGTGGCTACACCTTC
NA	15	TRBV4-1	TRBJ2-1	NA	CASSQEFGSYNEQFF	TGCGCCAGCAGCCAAGAATTTGGCAGTTACAATGAGCAGTTCTTC
TRBD1	14	TRBV5-6	TRBJ1-2	NA	CASSYGTENYGYTF	TGTGCCAGCAGCTACGGGACAGAGAACTATGGCTACACCTTC
TRBD2	12	TRBV19	TRBJ2-7	medium-sized	CASSGTTYEQYF	TGTGCCAGTAGCGGGACTACCTACGAGCAGTACTTC
NA	15	TRBV5-5	TRBJ2-2	NA	CASSYRDSGTGELFF	TGTGCCAGCAGCTATAGGGACAGCGGGACCGGGGAGCTGTTTTTT
NA	13	TRBV2	TRBJ1-2	NA	CASSAPAIYGYTF	TGTGCCAGCAGTGCCCCAGCAATTTATGGCTACACCTTC
TRBD2	17	TRBV4-1	TRBJ2-1	NA	CASSQNGRGGASDEQFF	TGCGCCAGCAGCCAAAATGGCCGGGGGGGGGCCTCGGATGAGCAGTTCTTC
NA	14	TRBV25-1	TRBJ2-7	once	CASSEYGASSEQYF	TGTGCCAGCAGTGAATACGGCGCGAGTAGCGAGCAGTACTTC
NA	14	TRBV4-1	TRBJ1-1	medium-sized	CASSPGGLNTEAFF	TGCGCCAGCAGCCCCGGTGGATTGAACACTGAAGCTTTCTTT
TRBD1	15	TRBV6-1	TRBJ2-7	NA	CASSEERTGTYEQYF	TGTGCCAGCAGTGAAGAAAGGACAGGCACCTACGAGCAGTACTTC
NA	13	TRBV27	TRBJ1-1	NA	CASTRAGHLEAFF	TGTGCCAGCACTAGGGCTGGACACCTTGAAGCTTTCTTT
NA	12	TRBV19	TRBJ1-2	NA	CASRTGPYGYTF	TGTGCCAGTAGGACGGGTCCTTATGGCTACACCTTC
TRBD2	15	TRBV7-2	TRBJ2-1	NA	CASSLTSGRSNEQFF	TGTGCCAGCAGCCTGACTAGCGGGAGAAGCAATGAGCAGTTCTTC
NA	14	TRBV11-2	TRBJ1-5	NA	CASSPPTANQPQHF	TGTGCCAGCAGCCCCCCGACAGCTAATCAGCCCCAGCATTTT
NA	13	TRBV6-5	TRBJ2-7	NA	CASRVGAGYEQYF	TGTGCCAGCCGGGTTGGGGCTGGATACGAGCAGTACTTC
TRBD1	13	TRBV7-8	TRBJ2-7	NA	CASSWDRGNEQYF	TGTGCCAGCAGCTGGGACAGGGGGAACGAGCAGTACTTC
NA	14	TRBV11-2	TRBJ1-1	NA	CASSLERFNTEAFF	TGTGCCAGCAGCTTAGAAAGGTTTAACACTGAAGCTTTCTTT
NA	14	TRBV28	TRBJ1-1	NA	CASSPRVGFSEAFF	TGTGCCAGCAGTCCCCGGGTTGGGTTCAGTGAAGCTTTCTTT
TRBD2	14	TRBV24-1	TRBJ2-2	NA	CAASSGRGHGELFF	TGTGCCGCTTCTAGCGGGAGGGGGCACGGGGAGCTGTTTTTT
TRBD1	14	TRBV4-1	TRBJ1-6	NA	CASTPGQYNSPLHF	TGCGCCAGCACCCCGGGACAGTATAATTCACCCCTCCACTTT
NA	15	TRBV6-6	TRBJ1-4	once	CASSPLGAGWEKLFF	TGTGCCAGCAGTCCCCTGGGCGCCGGGTGGGAAAAACTGTTTTTT
NA	11	TRBV12-3/TRBV12-4	TRBJ2-7	few	CASSSYYEQYF	TGTGCCAGCAGCTCCTACTACGAGCAGTACTTC
TRBD1	15	TRBV7-9	TRBJ2-7	NA	CASSQTGTGGKEQYF	TGTGCCAGCAGCCAAACCGGGACAGGGGGTAAAGAGCAGTACTTC
NA	16	TRBV9	TRBJ1-6	few	CASSVEVSSYNSPLHF	TGTGCCAGCAGCGTAGAAGTAAGCTCCTATAATTCACCCCTCCACTTT
TRBD1	20	TRBV3-1/TRBV3-2	TRBJ2-6	NA	CASSQFPDRALISGANVLTF	TGTGCCAGCAGCCAATTTCCGGACAGGGCCCTCATCTCTGGGGCCAACGTCCTGACTTTC
NA	14	TRBV5-6	TRBJ2-7	NA	CASSLSGASYEQYF	TGTGCCAGCAGCTTGTCGGGAGCCTCCTACGAGCAGTACTTC
NA	11	TRBV28	TRBJ1-4	NA	CASSSKGKLFF	TGTGCCAGCAGTTCCAAGGGTAAACTGTTTTTT
NA	13	TRBV9	TRBJ2-5	once	CASSVDVQETQYF	TGTGCCAGCAGCGTAGACGTACAAGAGACCCAGTACTTC
TRBD2	15	TRBV14	TRBJ2-3	NA	CASSQRLAGGDTQYF	TGTGCCAGCAGCCAGAGGCTAGCGGGCGGTGATACGCAGTATTTT
TRBD1	16	TRBV30	TRBJ1-5	NA	CAWSPLGTGSGQPQHF	TGTGCCTGGAGCCCTCTAGGGACAGGATCTGGACAGCCCCAGCATTTT
NA	15	TRBV7-8	TRBJ2-2	NA	CASNPNAGVTGELFF	TGTGCCAGCAACCCAAACGCAGGGGTCACCGGGGAGCTGTTTTTT
TRBD2	16	TRBV5-1	TRBJ2-2	NA	CASSLGLAGVTGELFF	TGCGCCAGCAGCTTGGGACTAGCGGGAGTCACCGGGGAGCTGTTTTTT
TRBD1	14	TRBV7-9	TRBJ2-7	NA	CASSSLTGMLEQYF	TGTGCCAGCAGCTCCCTGACAGGGATGCTCGAGCAGTACTTC
TRBD1	14	TRBV6-1	TRBJ1-5	NA	CASSLTGYNQPQHF	TGTGCCAGCAGTTTGACAGGGTACAATCAGCCCCAGCATTTT
TRBD1	13	TRBV27	TRBJ2-7	NA	CASSPSDRREQYF	TGTGCCAGCAGCCCTTCGGACAGGCGGGAGCAGTACTTC
TRBD1	14	TRBV5-1	TRBJ1-4	NA	CASSRGQGNEKLFF	TGCGCCAGCAGCCGGGGACAGGGTAATGAAAAACTGTTTTTT
TRBD1	14	TRBV5-4	TRBJ1-1	NA	CASTPGGSNTEAFF	TGTGCCAGCACCCCAGGGGGCTCGAACACTGAAGCTTTCTTT
NA	15	TRBV11-3	TRBJ2-4	NA	CASSLDGDGRNIQYF	TGTGCCAGCAGCTTAGATGGCGACGGAAGAAACATTCAGTACTTC
TRBD2	14	TRBV5-4	TRBJ2-1	NA	CASSVSGRYNEQFF	TGTGCCAGCAGCGTTAGCGGGCGCTACAATGAGCAGTTCTTC
NA	16	TRBV12-5	TRBJ2-7	few	CASGKNPTPGVYEQYF	TGTGCTAGTGGTAAAAACCCGACACCCGGGGTCTACGAGCAGTACTTC
TRBD1	14	TRBV24-1	TRBJ2-2	NA	CATSRQGDTGELFF	TGTGCCACCTCCCGGCAGGGGGACACCGGGGAGCTGTTTTTT
NA	14	TRBV6-5	TRBJ1-2	NA	CASSNRVGNYGYTF	TGTGCCAGCAGTAACAGGGTAGGGAACTATGGCTACACCTTC
NA	16	TRBV3-1/TRBV3-2	TRBJ2-6	NA	CASSPGARSGANVLTF	TGTGCCAGCAGCCCTGGGGCACGCTCTGGGGCCAACGTCCTGACTTTC
NA	15	TRBV21-1	TRBJ2-2	NA	CASSKGLKGTGELFF	TGTGCCAGCAGCAAAGGTCTGAAGGGAACCGGGGAGCTGTTTTTT
NA	15	TRBV19	TRBJ1-2	NA	CASSIDGLLDYGYTF	TGTGCCAGTAGTATAGACGGCCTCTTGGACTATGGCTACACCTTC
NA	11	TRBV6-5	TRBJ2-7	NA	CASRGQGEQYF	TGTGCCAGCAGAGGGCAGGGGGAGCAGTACTTC
NA	15	TRBV19	TRBJ2-3	NA	CASMGGGVGTDTQYF	TGTGCCAGTATGGGGGGAGGCGTGGGAACAGATACGCAGTATTTT